This section outlines one T cell receptor (beta chain) sequence together with its context. Its antigen is unknown. This CDR3 has 13 amino acids. In germline, CDR1 is PRHDT, CDR2 FYEKMQ (reference sequence). V lost 4 bases, J lost 9 bases, and 9 bases stayed unmatched. This specimen belongs to a study of shared clonotypes between healthy human individuals. Positively selected for CCR7, the CD45RO-negative cells used as naive CD8 cells excluded terminally differentiated effector memory CD45RA+ cells. Study outcomes and limitations: There were few donors, and this limited the genetic and exposure-history diversity represented.

Assay: immunoSEQ multiplex PCR; the TCRdb copy retains only in-frame clones and omits some. Of about 550,000 clones detected, about 95% appear once; the ten largest clones hold 0.11%. The genes are TRBV13 and TRBJ2-7; 7 bases line up with TRBD1. Sequencing used naive CD8+ T cells sorted from blood. The receptor's source is a woman in her 30s in good health. The CDR3 DNA is TGTGCCAGCAGCTCGACAGGGAGTCTAGGGCAGTACTTC. This encodes CASSSTGSLGQYF.